A selection of T cell receptor beta chains follows, all from one sample in a study of T cell responses to AZD1222 COVID-19 vaccine. The table came from immunoSEQ multiplex PCR; TCRdb's copy has only in-frame clones and leaves some out. The table has 130,000 or so clones, over 90% seen once. The sequencing used peripheral blood, collected on day 0 of AZD1222 vaccination. The receptors here all came from an adult in good health. Both conserved end residues are part of each CDR3. The D gene is left open where the match is weak. Clone size is stated in some rows and not others, as once, few, many or a class when expanded.

>TRBJ1-2|NA|TRBV14|NA
TGTGCCAGCAGCCCCGGCAGGGCAGGGGGCTACACCTTC
CASSPGRAGGYTF
>TRBJ1-2|TRBD1|TRBV6-2/TRBV6-3|once
TGTGCCAGCAGTTTTCGGACAGGGTTGGATGGCTACACCTTC
CASSFRTGLDGYTF
>TRBJ1-2|NA|TRBV6-5|NA
TGTGCCAGCAGTCCAGGGAATGGTGGCTACACCTTC
CASSPGNGGYTF
>TRBJ1-5|NA|TRBV18|NA
TGTGCCAGCTCACACCAGCCTTATAGCAATCAGCCCCAGCATTTT
CASSHQPYSNQPQHF
>TRBJ2-7|NA|TRBV21-1|NA
TGTGCCAGCAGCAACGGGAGCTCCTACGAGCAGTACTTC
CASSNGSSYEQYF
>TRBJ1-2|TRBD1|TRBV12-3/TRBV12-4|NA
TGTGCCAGCAGTTTACAGGGGGCGCGGGGCTACACCTTC
CASSLQGARGYTF
>TRBJ1-4|TRBD1|TRBV24-1|NA
TGTGCCACCAGTGAGCCAGGGGGTCCGGATGAAAAACTGTTTTTT
CATSEPGGPDEKLFF
>TRBJ1-1|NA|TRBV7-9|NA
TGTGCCAGCAGTATAAGGGGCAGCATGAACACTGAAGCTTTCTTT
CASSIRGSMNTEAFF
>TRBJ2-2|NA|TRBV27|NA
TGTGCCAGCAGTTTTGTGACAGCGAACACCGGGGAGCTGTTTTTT
CASSFVTANTGELFF
>TRBJ1-1|TRBD1|TRBV11-3|few
TGTGCCAGCAGCCCAACCCGGGACAGCACTGAAGCTTTCTTT
CASSPTRDSTEAFF
>TRBJ2-7|NA|TRBV28|NA
TGTGCCAGCAGTTTTTTGACAGAAAGATTCTACGAGCAGTACTTC
CASSFLTERFYEQYF
>TRBJ2-1|TRBD2|TRBV7-2|NA
TGTGCCAGCAGCTTAAATCTAGCGGGGTGGGATAATGAGCAGTTCTTC
CASSLNLAGWDNEQFF
>TRBJ1-3|NA|TRBV11-2|once
TGTGCCAGCAGCCGAGGTATTGGAAACACCATATATTTT
CASSRGIGNTIYF
>TRBJ2-2|NA|TRBV23-1|NA
TGCGCCAGCAGGAGTTTTCAGAACACCGGGGAGCTGTTTTTT
CASRSFQNTGELFF
>TRBJ2-2|NA|TRBV20-1|NA
TGCAGTGCGATTAGTTCCGGGGAGCTGTTTTTT
CSAISSGELFF
>TRBJ1-3|NA|TRBV6-7|NA
TGTGCCAGCAGTTCTCCTCATCCCCCTGGGGGAAACACCATATATTTT
CASSSPHPPGGNTIYF
>TRBJ2-1|TRBD2|TRBV18|NA
TGTGCCAGCTCACCACCGTTGCTAGCGGGAGGAGGTGAGCAGTTCTTC
CASSPPLLAGGGEQFF
>TRBJ1-1|TRBD1|TRBV5-1|once
TGCGCCAGCAGCAGGGGACAGGGGGACACTGAAGCTTTCTTT
CASSRGQGDTEAFF
>TRBJ2-3|NA|TRBV11-2|NA
TGTGCCAGCAGCACCAGGGCCGGCCTAGCGAGTACAGATACGCAGTATTTT
CASSTRAGLASTDTQYF
>TRBJ1-1|NA|TRBV9|NA
TGTGCCAGCAGCGTAGAGGGGGAGGATTCTGAAGCTTTCTTT
CASSVEGEDSEAFF
>TRBJ2-7|NA|TRBV15|NA
TGTGCCACCGGGACAAGCTCCTACGAGCAGTACTTC
CATGTSSYEQYF
>TRBJ1-2|NA|TRBV30|few
TGTGCCTGGACCGGTCTCTATGGCTACACCTTC
CAWTGLYGYTF
>TRBJ2-7|TRBD2|TRBV2|few
TGTGCCAGCAGTAGCCCCGGGCTAGCGGGAGCCGAGCAGTACTTC
CASSSPGLAGAEQYF
>TRBJ1-2|NA|TRBV27|once
TGTGCCAGCAGTTCCCATGTGGGGGGCAGTGGCTACACCTTC
CASSSHVGGSGYTF
>TRBJ2-3|NA|TRBV4-2|NA
TGTGCCAGCAGCCAAGATCGGTCGGGCGTTGCCCCCACAGATACGCAGTATTTT
CASSQDRSGVAPTDTQYF
>TRBJ2-7|NA|TRBV5-6|NA
TGTGCCAGCAGCGCCGAGCGCCTTGGCAAGCAGTACTTC
CASSAERLGKQYF
>TRBJ1-1|NA|TRBV5-1|NA
TGCGCCAGCAGCTTGGAGGTTATGAACACTGAAGCTTTCTTT
CASSLEVMNTEAFF
>TRBJ1-1|NA|TRBV5-5|NA
TGTGCCAGCAGCTTGGAACTTCGAGGGGTGAACACTGAAGCTTTCTTT
CASSLELRGVNTEAFF
>TRBJ2-3|TRBD1|TRBV28|once
TGTGCCAGCGGAGCGGGACAGGGGAGCACAGATACGCAGTATTTT
CASGAGQGSTDTQYF
>TRBJ2-7|TRBD2|TRBV30|NA
TGTGCCTGGAGTGTAGGGTTGAGGGACTTCCGGACTAGCGGGGGCGAGCAGTACTTC
CAWSVGLRDFRTSGGEQYF
>TRBJ2-1|TRBD1|TRBV15|NA
TGTGCCACCAGCAGTAGGGACAGAGTCTACTACAATGAGCAGTTCTTC
CATSSRDRVYYNEQFF
>TRBJ1-5|NA|TRBV6-5|NA
TGTGCCAGCAGTTACGGGGGAGGGCAGCCCCAGCATTTT
CASSYGGGQPQHF
>TRBJ2-7|NA|TRBV12-3/TRBV12-4|NA
TGTGCCAGCAATCCTGGTACCGGCGAGCAGTACTTC
CASNPGTGEQYF
>TRBJ2-7|NA|TRBV27|NA
TGTGCCAGCAGTTTCGGTACCCGTGGCCAGGAGCAGTACTTC
CASSFGTRGQEQYF
>TRBJ2-3|TRBD2|TRBV4-1|NA
TGCGCCAGCAGCCGGCACCCTGGGGCTAGCGGAGATACGCAGTATTTT
CASSRHPGASGDTQYF
>TRBJ2-3|NA|TRBV7-3|NA
TGTGCCAGCAGCTCCGACCGGGCCCCGGAAGGAAGGCAGTATTTT
CASSSDRAPEGRQYF